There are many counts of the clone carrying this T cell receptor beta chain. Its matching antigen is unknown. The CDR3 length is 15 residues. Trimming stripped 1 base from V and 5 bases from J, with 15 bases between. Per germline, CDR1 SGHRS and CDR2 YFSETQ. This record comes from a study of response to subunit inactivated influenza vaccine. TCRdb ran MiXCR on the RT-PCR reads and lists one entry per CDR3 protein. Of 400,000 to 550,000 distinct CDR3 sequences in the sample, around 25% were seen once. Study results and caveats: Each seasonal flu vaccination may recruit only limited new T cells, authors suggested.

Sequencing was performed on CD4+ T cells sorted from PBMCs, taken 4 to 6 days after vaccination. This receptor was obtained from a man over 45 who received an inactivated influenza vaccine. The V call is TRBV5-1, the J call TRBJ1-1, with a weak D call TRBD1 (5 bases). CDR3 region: CASSLNQGQGTEAFF. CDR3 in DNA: TGCGCCAGCAGCTTGAATCAGGGTCAGGGTACTGAAGCTTTCTTT.